This note documents a single TCR beta chain sequence. This clonotype was seen ten or more times. It has no known antigen specificity. No per-base quality is available; no much larger clone lies one base away. To prepare the library, 5' RACE was applied. Sequencer: NextSeq 500. Unique molecular identifiers were attached to individual cDNA molecules in the TCR library protocol so that sequencing error and PCR bias could be corrected. Both TCR alpha and beta chains were sequenced, and tight co-correlation was observed between alpha and beta sequence abundances in each sample. Under the source paper's analysis protocol: Decombinator V4 was used to perform V gene, J gene and CDR3 annotation of TCR sequences. Expanded TCRs were defined as changing significantly between any two time points under a Poisson model with p below 0.0001. Abundances of TCRs were expressed as counts per million after normalisation to the total number of TCRs sequenced in each sample. TRAV1-2 paired with TRAJ12, TRAJ20 or TRAJ33 defined MAIT TCRs, while TRAV10 paired with TRAJ18 defined iNKT TCRs. VDJdb, accessed 1 November 2021, was searched for CMV, EBV and SARS-CoV-2 annotated TCRs, with TCRs annotated for multiple antigens excluded. The public reads were reprocessed in TCRdb via fastp at Q25 and MiXCR, keeping in-frame beta chains. When rows share a CDR3 protein, they turn into one entry using the most common DNA and genes. TCRdb's processing, not the authors', yielded these V and J calls. The sample records about 94,000 distinct CDR3 sequences, about 13% of which are singletons. The leading ten clones occupy over 2% of the sample.

The CDR3 covers 16 residues, taking in both the cysteine and the phenylalanine. Only the CDR3 DNA is retained, 48 bases long and in frame from the first base. CDR1 and CDR2, looked up from the germline V gene, are SGHTA and FQGNSA. Relative to germline, V is 1 base shorter and J is 2 bases shorter, with 15 bases between their ends. The data are from a study of early T cells in non-severe SARS-CoV-2 infection (dated by TCRdb to the early 2020s). Regarding the study in general: Bulk RNA from unsorted whole blood was used for TCR sequencing, so alpha and beta chains could not be paired.

The study was a case-control design nested within a healthcare worker cohort in London, UK, with weekly nasopharyngeal swab PCR tests and blood sampling. Healthcare workers were recruited during the week of the UK lockdown, between 23 and 31 March 2020, and followed weekly for up to about 15 weeks. Overall study results and their limits: VDJdb matching was skewed toward anti-spike CD8 responses and likely underestimated virus-specific expansions, missing private and CD4 specificities.

The receptor chain draws on TRBV7-2 and TRBJ2-7, with TRBD1 as a weak D call on 5 bases. The sequence came from an adult who was a healthcare worker with PCR-confirmed SARS-CoV-2 infection or an uninfected control (not recorded which). The sample comprised whole blood. The DNA sequence is given as TGTGCCAGCAGCTTAGAAGGGGCAGTAGGGACCTACGAGCAGTACTTC. Its translation reads: CASSLEGAVGTYEQYF.